The TCR beta chain described here comes from a study of long-term antiretroviral therapy in people with HIV. Study at large: The oldest specimens predate the 2015 immediate-ART recommendation by about a decade.

Researchers ran immunoSEQ v3.0 at survey level. The protocol was immunoSEQ multiplex PCR, while the TCRdb copy is restricted to in-frame clones and leaves out a portion. The sample lists over 9,000 clones, around 84% occurring once. United States facilities provided treatment to all participants with HIV. Details on this clone: Its specificity is not known.

Study-level findings and limits: Those clones which expanded before ART made up the dominant part of the repertoire at all time points. Controls exceeded HIV repertoires in CDR3 length range.

Sequenced material: unsorted PBMCs, taken 1.2 years after starting antiretroviral therapy. The sequence was obtained from a middle-aged man with HIV.

The CDR3 coding sequence is TGTGCCAGCAGCCAAGATGGAACAGGGAGGGAGGGCTACACCTTC. Protein product: CASSQDGTGREGYTF. V gene TRBV4-2 combines with J gene TRBJ1-2, with D possibly matching TRBD1 (6 bases). The V end lost 0 bases, the J end lost 8 bases, and 16 bases lay between the germline ends. The CDR3 length is 15 residues. Per germline, CDR1 LGHNA and CDR2 YNFKEQ.